This record looks at one T cell receptor (beta chain) sequence and its context. This clonotype has just a few counts. Its antigen is not yet known. Within one base of it there is no much larger clone, and no base qualities were kept. TCR cDNA was made using 5'RACE template switching, a step that added a universal primer site and unique molecular identifiers. cDNA synthesis was primed from both the TCR alpha and TCR beta constant segments. Libraries were amplified in two PCR steps, with sample barcodes and sequencing adapters added in the second step. Sequencing of the libraries was done on either Illumina HiSeq 2500 (2x100 bp) or NovaSeq (2x150 bp). Processing in the source paper ran as follows. MIGEC handled demultiplexing of reads and collapsing into UMI consensus sequences, while MiXCR performed V(D)J alignment. Clonotypes responding to the vaccine were identified with edgeR on replicate PBMC samples, with the criteria of FDR below 0.01 and a log2 fold change above 5 up to day 15. Each bulk clonotype was labeled CD4 or CD8 based on which sequenced repertoire, CD4 or CD8, contained the clonotype at higher abundance. TCRdb took the public reads, trimmed them with fastp at Q25, ran MiXCR for clone calling and kept in-frame beta chains. Under each unique CDR3 protein, matching rows form one entry showing the most common genes and DNA. TCRdb, not the original authors, processed these V and J calls. The table for this sample lists around 350,000 distinct CDR3 sequences; 6.2% of them were counted only once. The ten largest clones take up 15% of the sample.

This specimen's treatment or condition label, per the study, means: live attenuated yellow fever vaccine strain. At every blood-draw timepoint, two biological replicates of bulk PBMCs were collected. PBMCs were isolated from peripheral blood using a standard Ficoll-Paque protocol. TriZol was used to extract RNA from bulk PBMCs, CD4 and CD8 fractions, and dextramer-positive and dextramer-negative fractions. The CDR3 goes from the cysteine to the phenylalanine over 14 residues. Only the CDR3 region is kept as DNA, spanning 42 bases read in frame from base 1. Trimming takes 2 bases off V and 10 bases off J; junction bases not matched to a gene: 7. In the germline V gene (reference sequence), CDR1 corresponds to PRHDT and CDR2 to FYEKMQ. These data are taken from a study of T cells after yellow fever vaccination (dated by TCRdb to between 2018 and 2021). Context from the whole study: The SMART-Seq v4 Ultra Low Input RNA kit was used to prepare libraries from fractions with low cell numbers. To track T-cell clones before and after primary and booster YFV17D yellow fever vaccination, bulk TCR alpha and beta repertoires were sequenced longitudinally. Two healthy male donors, one aged 18 to 30 and one aged 30 to 39 years, made up the cohort. Bulk PBMC replicates and cell subsets were isolated from blood drawn at multiple timepoints before and after both primary and secondary immunization. Broader findings and caveats from the paper: The secondary T-cell response was found to be weaker but faster than the primary response, with a peak reached on day 5 rather than on day 15. Computational filtering was needed because FACS-sorted repertoires could contain abundant contaminating clonotypes from the bulk population. Most clones expanded after primary vaccination were re-detected after the booster (about 95% of CD4 and roughly 85% of CD8), suggesting broad memory maintenance. A small share of clonotypes was detected in both CD4 and CD8 compartments, with the overlap likely arising from convergent recombination. Only a couple of donors were included in the study, so the extent to which the findings can be generalized is limited.

The sample consisted of PBMCs, taken 5 days after the yellow fever booster vaccination. Here the chain combines TRBV13 and TRBJ2-1, and 8 junction bases match TRBD2. The sequence was obtained from a man aged 30 to 39 who received the YFV17D yellow fever vaccine. The CDR3 here reads CASSLPVGGGEQFF. The nucleotides are TGTGCCAGCAGCTTACCAGTGGGCGGGGGGGAGCAGTTCTTC.